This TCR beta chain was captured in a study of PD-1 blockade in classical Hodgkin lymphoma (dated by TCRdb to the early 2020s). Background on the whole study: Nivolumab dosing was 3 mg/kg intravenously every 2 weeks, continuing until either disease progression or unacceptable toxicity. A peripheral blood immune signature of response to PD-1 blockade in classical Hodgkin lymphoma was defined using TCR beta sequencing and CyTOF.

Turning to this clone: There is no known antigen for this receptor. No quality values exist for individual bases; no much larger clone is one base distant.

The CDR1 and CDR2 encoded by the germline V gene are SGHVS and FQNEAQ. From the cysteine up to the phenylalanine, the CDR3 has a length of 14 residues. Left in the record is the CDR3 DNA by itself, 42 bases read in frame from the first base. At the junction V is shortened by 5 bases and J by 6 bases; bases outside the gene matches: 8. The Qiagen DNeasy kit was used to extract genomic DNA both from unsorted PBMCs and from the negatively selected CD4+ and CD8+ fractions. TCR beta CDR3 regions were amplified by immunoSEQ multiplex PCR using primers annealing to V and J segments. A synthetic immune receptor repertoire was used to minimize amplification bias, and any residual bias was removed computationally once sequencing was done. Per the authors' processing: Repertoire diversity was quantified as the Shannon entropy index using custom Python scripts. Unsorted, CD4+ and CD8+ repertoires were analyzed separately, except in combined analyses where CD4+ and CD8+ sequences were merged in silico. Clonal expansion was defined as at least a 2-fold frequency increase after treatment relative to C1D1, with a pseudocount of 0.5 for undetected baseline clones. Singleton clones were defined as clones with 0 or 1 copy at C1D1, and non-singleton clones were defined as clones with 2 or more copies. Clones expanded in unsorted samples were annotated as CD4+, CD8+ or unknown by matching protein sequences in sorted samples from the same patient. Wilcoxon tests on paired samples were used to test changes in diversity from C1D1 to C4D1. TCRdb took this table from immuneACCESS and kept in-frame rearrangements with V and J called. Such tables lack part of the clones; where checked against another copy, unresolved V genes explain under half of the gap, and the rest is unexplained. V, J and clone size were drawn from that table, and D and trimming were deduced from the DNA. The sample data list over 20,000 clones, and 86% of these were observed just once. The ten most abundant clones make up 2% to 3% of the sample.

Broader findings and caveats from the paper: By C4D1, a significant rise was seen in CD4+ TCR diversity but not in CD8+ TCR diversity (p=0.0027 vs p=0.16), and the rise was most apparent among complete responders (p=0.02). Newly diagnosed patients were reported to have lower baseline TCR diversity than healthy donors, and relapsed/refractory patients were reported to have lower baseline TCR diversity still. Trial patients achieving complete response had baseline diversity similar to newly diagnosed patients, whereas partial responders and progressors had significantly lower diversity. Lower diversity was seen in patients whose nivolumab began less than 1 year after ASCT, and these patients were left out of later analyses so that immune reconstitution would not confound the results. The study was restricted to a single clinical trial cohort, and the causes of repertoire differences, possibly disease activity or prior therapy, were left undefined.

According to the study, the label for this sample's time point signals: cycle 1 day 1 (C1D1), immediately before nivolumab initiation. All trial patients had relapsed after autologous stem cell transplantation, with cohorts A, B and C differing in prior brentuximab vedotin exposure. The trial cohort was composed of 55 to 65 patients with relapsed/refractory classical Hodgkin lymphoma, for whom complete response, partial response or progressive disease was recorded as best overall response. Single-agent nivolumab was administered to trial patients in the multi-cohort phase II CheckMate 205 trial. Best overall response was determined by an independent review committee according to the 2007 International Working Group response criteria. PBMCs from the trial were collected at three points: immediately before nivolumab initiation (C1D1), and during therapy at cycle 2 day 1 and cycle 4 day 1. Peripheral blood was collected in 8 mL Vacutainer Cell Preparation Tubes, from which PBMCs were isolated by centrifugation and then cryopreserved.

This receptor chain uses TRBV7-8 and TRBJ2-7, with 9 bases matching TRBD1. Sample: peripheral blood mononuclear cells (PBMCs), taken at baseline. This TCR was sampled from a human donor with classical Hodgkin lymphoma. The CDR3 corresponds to CASSLGTGRSEQYF. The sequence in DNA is TGTGCCAGCAGCCTCGGGACAGGGAGGAGCGAGCAGTACTTC.